This entry concerns a single TCR beta chain. Authors' data handling: Reference gene primer amplification gave estimated nucleated cell counts. TCRdb's table, derived via immunoSEQ multiplex PCR, lists solely in-frame clones and lacks some. Clone size and V and J calls were adopted from that table, with D and trimming inferred from the DNA. There are around 250,000 clones in the sample; approximately 87% occur only once, and approximately 9% lies in the top ten. Germline V gene sequence: CDR1 SGHRS, CDR2 YFSETQ. V lost 7 bases, J lost 0 bases, and 11 bases lay in between. The CDR3 length is 15 residues. The data were taken from a study of blood T cell repertoires in COVID-19. Study background: Both acute and convalescent COVID-19 samples were obtained from the United States, Italy and Spain. Sources were T cells, B-cell-depleted T cells, or PBMCs; the material itself was cDNA or gDNA.

The sample comprised peripheral blood. This receptor was identified in a human donor in a cohort sampled during active COVID-19. V is TRBV5-1 and J is TRBJ2-6, with TRBD1 as a possible D gene (6 bases). The chain's CDR3 is CASEQGNSGANVLTF. The CDR3 DNA is TGCGCCAGCGAGCAGGGGAACTCTGGGGCCAACGTCCTGACTTTC.